Listed here is a single T cell receptor (beta chain). Its cognate antigen is unknown. This sample is part of a study of identical twins. Regarding the study as a whole: Twin-shared out-of-frame alpha sequences showed excess low generation probability. Fewer insertions were carried by abundant cord blood beta clonotypes, but none was seen in memory repertoires.

TCRdb re-called the 5' RACE reads through MiXCR, storing one row per CDR3 protein. The repertoire holds about 470,000 distinct CDR3 sequences, around 24% seen once, with roughly 2.8% in the top ten. Each donor (without exception) was a healthy Caucasian. V shed 6 bases and J shed 6 bases, with 11 bases lying between them. Germline values: CDR1 DFQATT, CDR2 SNEGSKA (reference sequence). CDR3 length: 11 residues. The same sample was also studied in work on T cells expressing NK-cell markers. As that study records: Whether expanded NKG2C+ T cell clones were HCMV-specific remained unclear.

This clonotype was obtained from a woman aged 18 to 35 in good health. Specimen: CD4+ T cells sorted from blood. This rearrangement joins TRBV20-1 to TRBJ1-1; D remains unclear. The CDR3 coding sequence is TGCAGTGCCTCAGGTCTAGCTGAAGCTTTCTTT. Translating gives CSASGLAEAFF.